This T cell receptor (beta chain) was found in a study of OX40 agonist ivuxolimab in advanced cancers. Germline CDR1 and CDR2: SEHNR and FQNEAQ (reference sequence). This CDR3 is built from 14 residues. V shed 4 bases and J shed 13 bases, with 19 bases lying between them. Libraries were prepared by immunoSEQ multiplex PCR; TCRdb keeps only in-frame clonotypes and omits some of them. The sample shows more than 45,000 clones, approximately 79% of them seen only once. The TCR was taken from an adult with an advanced solid tumor such as melanoma, head and neck, liver or kidney cancer. The sequencing used CD4+ or CD8+ T cells sorted from blood, collected in a trial of the OX40 agonist ivuxolimab. This chain links TRBV7-9 with TRBJ2-2; D perhaps matches TRBD2 (6 bases). CDR3 sequence reads: CASSSGTQDRRLFF. The CDR3 DNA sequence: TGTGCCAGCAGCTCCGGGACTCAAGACCGTCGGCTGTTTTTT.